These 21 T cell receptor beta chains share one sample of origin, sequenced in a study of response to subunit inactivated influenza vaccine. One entry per CDR3 protein results from TCRdb running MiXCR on the RT-PCR reads. The data hold over 650,000 distinct CDR3 sequences, with approximately 17% observed a single time. Sequences were derived from PBMCs from blood, sampled roughly 5 days after vaccination. These receptors all come from a man in his fifties who received an inactivated influenza vaccine.

This chain joins TRBV6-5 and TRBJ2-1; 9 positions match TRBD1. This CDR3 region has 17 residues. Germline CDR1 and CDR2: MNHEY and SVGAGI. V was pared by 4 bases and J by 3 bases, with 10 bases of the junction left unmatched. Here the CDR3 DNA reads TGTGCCAGCAGTTTTAAAACAGGGGGCCCTAACTACAATGAGCAGTTCTTC. Translated, it gives CASSFKTGGPNYNEQFF.

The sample holds a few counts of this clonotype. CDR3 sequence reads: CASSAGLAGGPPTDTQYF. For the CDR3, the DNA is TGTGCCAGCAGCGCGGGACTAGCGGGAGGCCCTCCAACAGATACGCAGTATTTT. This chain links TRBV7-6 with TRBJ2-3, with TRBD2 identical over 15 bases. CDR3 length: 18 amino acids. Looked up from germline, CDR1 is SGHVS and CDR2 is FNYEAQ. V shed 5 bases and J 3 bases; nucleotides not matched to a gene: 9.

This clonotype was seen a handful of times. The rearrangement joins TRBV10-3 to TRBJ2-3; D is possibly TRBD1 or TRBD2 (5 bases each). CDR1 and CDR2 (germline): ENHRY, SYGVKD. V gave up 3 bases and J gave up 5 bases, with 9 bases separating them. The CDR3 has 13 amino acids. The CDR3 coding sequence is TGTGCCATCAGTGACACTAGGGGAGATACGCAGTATTTT. The encoded protein is CAISDTRGDTQYF.

This clonotype was observed a few times. The chain couples TRBV4-3 to TRBJ2-6, with unresolved D. This CDR3 contains 17 residues. The V and J ends lost 4 bases and 2 bases respectively, with 15 bases between them. Per germline, CDR1 LGHNA and CDR2 YSLEER. The CDR3 reads CASSRRAGRTGANVLTF. The CDR3 bases are TGCGCCAGCAGCCGAAGAGCTGGTCGGACTGGGGCCAACGTCCTGACTTTC.

A few counts support this clonotype. The genes are TRBV12-3 or TRBV12-4 and TRBJ2-1; D might be TRBD1 or TRBD2, each matching 7 bases. There are 16 residues in the CDR3. V was shortened by 3 bases and J by 9 bases, with 21 bases between the two germline ends. The CDR3 spells CASSFLGRGRSGEQFF. The CDR3 bases are TGTGCCAGCAGTTTTTTAGGGAGGGGGCGTTCGGGTGAGCAGTTCTTC.

This clonotype was detected ten times or more. The chain couples TRBV6-5 to TRBJ2-5; perhaps TRBD1 as D (5 bases). Per germline, CDR1 MNHEY and CDR2 SVGAGI. Trimming took 2 bases from V and 0 from J, leaving 13 bases between them. This CDR3 is built from 16 residues. CDR3 sequence: CASSYHPTDNQETQYF. As DNA, the CDR3 is TGTGCCAGCAGTTACCACCCGACGGACAACCAAGAGACCCAGTACTTC.

The genes are TRBV7-2 and TRBJ2-7, with D hard to call. There are 15 residues in the CDR3. Germline V gene lookup returns CDR1 SGHTA and CDR2 FQGNSA. Trimming cost V 1 base and J 1 base, with 11 bases left between them. The CDR3 DNA sequence: TGTGCCAGCAGCTTAGGTGGGGTTCTTTCCTACGAGCAGTACTTC. This translates into CASSLGGVLSYEQYF.

This clonotype was seen only a few times. The gene calls are TRBV24-1 and TRBJ2-1, with 10 bases aligning to TRBD2. Germline CDR1 and CDR2: KGHDR and SFDVKD. V was pared by 1 base and J by 8 bases, with 7 bases of the junction left unmatched. This CDR3 contains 16 residues. The CDR3 protein is CATSDLKREGLDEQFF. In nucleotides, the CDR3 is TGTGCCACCAGTGATTTAAAGCGGGAGGGCCTCGATGAGCAGTTCTTC.

There are a few counts of this clonotype. V usage is TRBV20-1 and J usage is TRBJ1-6, with 10 positions matching TRBD1. The CDR3 totals 16 residues. V trimming: 3 bases; J trimming: 5 bases; junction bases outside the gene matches: 7. Germline V gives CDR1 DFQATT, CDR2 SNEGSKA (reference sequence). In DNA, the CDR3 is TGCAGTGCTAGGCGGGACAGGGGTCCTAATAATTCACCCCTCCACTTT. Protein sequence: CSARRDRGPNNSPLHF.

V gene TRBV5-5 combines with J gene TRBJ2-6, with D unclear. V was shortened by 4 bases and J by 0 bases, with 14 bases between the two germline ends. The CDR3 spans 17 residues. Looked up from germline, CDR1 is SGHKS and CDR2 is YYEKEE (reference sequence). The CDR3 bases are TGTGCCAGCAGCCGCTACCTGCAAATCTCTGGGGCCAACGTCCTGACTTTC. Translating it yields CASSRYLQISGANVLTF.

This chain connects TRBV18 to TRBJ2-7; 8 bases match TRBD1. V was pared by 6 bases and J by 2 bases, with 6 bases of the junction left unmatched. Looked up from germline, CDR1 is KGHSH and CDR2 is LQKENI. This CDR3 contains 14 residues. CDR3 region: CASSRTDRAYEQYF. CDR3 nucleotides: TGTGCCAGCTCTCGAACGGACAGGGCCTACGAGCAGTACTTC.

This chain connects TRBV6-2 or TRBV6-3 to TRBJ2-1; TRBD2 aligns across 13 bases. Germline loops: CDR1 MNHEY, CDR2 SVGEGT. J lost 10 bases, V lost 5 bases, and 11 bases had no gene match. The CDR3 spans 16 residues. CDR3 nucleotides: TGTGCCAGCAGTCAACCCGGGACTAGCGGGATTGGGGAGCAGTTCTTC. The encoded protein is CASSQPGTSGIGEQFF.

This clonotype was seen a handful of times. The chain links TRBV27 to TRBJ2-7; D unclear. The germline V gene has CDR1 MNHEY and CDR2 SMNVEV (reference sequence). V was shortened by 6 bases and J by 3 bases, with 12 bases between the two germline ends. The CDR3 is made up of 13 amino acids. The CDR3 here is CASSTVLGYEQYF. As DNA, the CDR3 is TGTGCCAGCAGCACGGTTCTTGGCTACGAGCAGTACTTC.

This clonotype came up a few times. V usage is TRBV20-1 and J usage is TRBJ2-7; D possibly corresponds to TRBD1 (7 bases). The CDR3 extends over 14 amino acids. The V and J ends lost 8 bases and 1 base respectively, with 18 bases between them. Germline CDR1 is DFQATT and CDR2 is SNEGSKA (reference sequence). CDR3 DNA: TGCAGTACTAATGGCGGGACAGCGTCCTACGAGCAGTACTTC. Translating gives CSTNGGTASYEQYF.

V usage is TRBV2 and J usage is TRBJ1-5; 9 positions match TRBD1. The CDR3 length is 13 residues. Germline CDR1 is SNHLY and CDR2 is FYNNEI. Trimming took 7 bases from V and 6 from J; bases not matched to a gene: 4. The CDR3 here is CASNRGLGQPQHF. In DNA form, the CDR3 reads TGTGCCAGCAACAGGGGGCTGGGTCAGCCCCAGCATTTT.

This clonotype was picked up many times. The J gene is TRBJ2-7, the V gene TRBV27; a weak D match, TRBD1 (5 bases). This CDR3 has 13 residues. Trimming took off 5 bases at V and 5 bases at J, with 13 bases between the two ends. CDR1 MNHEY and CDR2 SMNVEV come from the germline V gene (reference sequence). The CDR3 nucleotides are TGTGCCAGCAGTCCGACAGCTAACCACGAGCAGTACTTC. It encodes CASSPTANHEQYF.

Only a few counts were recorded for this clonotype. The CDR3 loop reads CATSRTLQETQYF. Written as DNA, the CDR3 is TGTGCCACCAGCAGAACTCTTCAAGAGACCCAGTACTTC. This chain connects TRBV15 to TRBJ2-5; D unresolved. The germline gives CDR1 LNHNV, CDR2 YYDKDF (reference sequence). V lost 2 bases and J 2 bases, leaving 6 bases between the germline ends. CDR3 size: 13 residues.

The rearrangement uses TRBV7-2 and TRBJ2-5, with unresolved D. Trimming shortened V by 1 base and J by 4 bases, and 13 bases separated the two germline ends. From germline, CDR1 is SGHTA and CDR2 FQGNSA. This CDR3 is 15 amino acids long. The chain's CDR3 is CASSLGVHDVETQYF. CDR3 coding DNA: TGTGCCAGCAGCTTAGGTGTGCACGACGTAGAGACCCAGTACTTC.

The rearrangement uses TRBV28 and TRBJ1-5; D is ambiguous. From germline, CDR1 is MDHEN and CDR2 SYDVKM. The V end was cut by 6 bases, the J end by 5 bases, with 23 bases between. The CDR3 has 17 amino acids. CDR3 residues: CASRRLIRVKIDQPQHF. CDR3 bases: TGTGCCAGCAGACGACTCATTAGGGTTAAAATCGATCAGCCCCAGCATTTT.

This clonotype was picked up a small number of times. This chain connects TRBV29-1 to TRBJ2-3; 8 bases align to TRBD2. The J segment lost 5 bases and the V segment lost 6 bases, leaving 10 bases of the junction unmatched. This CDR3 comprises 14 residues. CDR1 is SQVTM, CDR2 ANQGSEA, per germline. The CDR3 protein is CSVGSGRDRDTQYF. In DNA, the CDR3 is TGCAGCGTCGGGTCCGGGAGGGACCGAGATACGCAGTATTTT.

In this sample, this clonotype turned up a few times. This rearrangement joins TRBV7-9 to TRBJ2-2, with TRBD1 matching 7 bases. Germline-derived CDR1 and CDR2 are SEHNR and FQNEAQ (reference sequence). V trimming: 5 bases; J trimming: 0 bases; junction bases outside the gene matches: 6. The CDR3 covers 16 residues. The CDR3, as DNA: TGTGCCAGCAGCCTAAGCGACAGGGCGAACACCGGGGAGCTGTTTTTT. As protein: CASSLSDRANTGELFF.